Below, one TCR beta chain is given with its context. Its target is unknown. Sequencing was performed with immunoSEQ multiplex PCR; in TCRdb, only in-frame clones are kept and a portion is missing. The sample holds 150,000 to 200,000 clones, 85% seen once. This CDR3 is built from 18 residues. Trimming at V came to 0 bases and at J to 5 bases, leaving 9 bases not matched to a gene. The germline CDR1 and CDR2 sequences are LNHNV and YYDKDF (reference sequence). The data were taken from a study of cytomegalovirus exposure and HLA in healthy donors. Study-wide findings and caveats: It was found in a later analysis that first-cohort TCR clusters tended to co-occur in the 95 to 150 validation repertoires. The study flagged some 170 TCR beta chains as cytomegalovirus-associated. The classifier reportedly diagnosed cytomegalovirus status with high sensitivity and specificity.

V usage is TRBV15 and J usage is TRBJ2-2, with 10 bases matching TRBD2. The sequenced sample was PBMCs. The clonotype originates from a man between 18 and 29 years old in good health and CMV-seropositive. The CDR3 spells CATSRDIGQRGGTGELFF. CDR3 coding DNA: TGTGCCACCAGCAGAGATATAGGCCAGCGGGGGGGAACCGGGGAGCTGTTTTTT.